This TCR beta chain came from a study of immune heterogeneity within non-small cell lung tumors. This clonotype is termed medium-sized. TCR beta CDR3 was amplified by multiplex PCR using 32 V and 13 J primers. Using its own MiXCR run on the multiplex PCR reads, TCRdb lists one record per CDR3 protein. The data show approximately 6,400 distinct CDR3 sequences, about 20% seen once. Template material comprised bulk tumor genomic DNA at 450 to 600 ng per sample. Taken during surgery, several biopsies per primary tumor were spaced as far apart as possible within the tumor mass. Patients underwent curative surgery for untreated, newly diagnosed non-small cell lung cancer. The donor pool consisted of newly diagnosed non-small cell lung cancer patients who were having surgery with curative intent. The germline V gene encodes CDR1 SGHRS and CDR2 YFSETQ. V was pared by 4 bases and J by 8 bases, with 4 bases of the junction left unmatched. This CDR3 spans 13 amino acids.

V is TRBV5-1 and J is TRBJ1-4; 8 bases agree with TRBD1. Sample: lung tumor tissue. The TCR originated in a man between 65 and 85 years old with non-small cell lung cancer. For the CDR3, the DNA is TGCGCCAGCAGCGGGACAGGATACGAAAAACTGTTTTTT. Translating it yields CASSGTGYEKLFF.